These 22 T cell receptor beta chains came from one sample sequenced in a study of T cell changes during pregnancy in multiple sclerosis. Generated by immunoSEQ multiplex PCR, the TCRdb table keeps only in-frame clones and is missing some. The sample holds 79,000 or so clones, approximately 90% seen once. The starting material was CD4+ T cells from peripheral blood mononuclear cells, obtained before pregnancy. These receptors were taken from a female donor with multiple sclerosis, enrolled in a pregnancy study.

CDR3 region: CASSPFTGQGTSEQYF. As DNA, the CDR3 is TGTGCCAGCTCACCCTTCACGGGACAGGGGACGAGCGAGCAGTACTTC. V gene TRBV18 combines with J gene TRBJ2-7; TRBD1 matches at 10 bases. CDR3 length: 16 residues. J gave up 6 bases and V 3 bases, and 11 bases lay outside the gene matches. Germline V lookup: CDR1 KGHSH, CDR2 LQKENI. Complete variable domain (other parts from reference TRBV18 and TRBJ2-7): NAGVMQNPRHLVRRRGQEARLRCSPMKGHSHVYWYRQLPEEGLKFMVYLQKENIIDESGMPKERFSAEFPKEGPSILRIQQVVRGDSAAYFCASSPFTGQGTSEQYFGPGTRLTVT.

This rearrangement joins TRBV30 to TRBJ2-7; 11 bases agree with TRBD2. Per germline, CDR1 GTSNPN and CDR2 SVGIG (reference sequence). V gave up 2 bases and J gave up 1 base; unmatched junction bases: 10. The CDR3 extends over 17 amino acids. CDR3: CAWSPHLRTSGSYEQYF. DNA for the CDR3: TGTGCCTGGAGTCCACACCTACGGACTAGCGGGTCCTACGAGCAGTACTTC.

This chain joins TRBV9 and TRBJ2-7; a possible D gene is TRBD2 (6 bases). The CDR3 consists of 14 residues. From germline, CDR1 is SGDLS and CDR2 YYNGEE. Trimming shortened V by 2 bases and J by 2 bases, and 11 bases separated the two germline ends. CDR3 DNA: TGTGCCAGCAGCGTCCGAAGCGGGCCCTACGAGCAGTACTTC. This translates into CASSVRSGPYEQYF.

This clone was detected only once. The chain links TRBV27 to TRBJ1-2; D unclear. Germline lookup yields CDR1 MNHEY and CDR2 SMNVEV (reference sequence). This CDR3 region has 14 residues. Trimming removed 8 bases at V and 3 bases at J, with 16 bases between. The CDR3 DNA is TGTGCCAGCCGCCTGAGCGGCGCGGACTATGGCTACACCTTC. Protein sequence: CASRLSGADYGYTF.

The chain carries TRBV5-5 and TRBJ1-1; weak D call: TRBD1 (5 bases). Trimming shortened V by 4 bases and J by 1 base, and 8 bases separated the two germline ends. The CDR3 is 13 amino acids. The germline gives CDR1 SGHKS, CDR2 YYEKEE (reference sequence). The CDR3 here is CASSLTANTEAFF. In nucleotides, the CDR3 is TGTGCCAGCAGCCTGACAGCGAACACTGAAGCTTTCTTT.

The V call is TRBV7-3, the J call TRBJ1-2; tentatively, D is TRBD1 (6 bases). The germline V and J ends were trimmed by 5 bases and 4 bases, with 11 bases remaining between them. Looked up from germline, CDR1 is SGHTA and CDR2 is FQGTGA. The CDR3 contains 13 residues. The CDR3 loop reads CASSPTGSYGYTF. The CDR3 DNA sequence: TGTGCCAGCAGCCCAACAGGGTCCTATGGCTACACCTTC.

CDR3 sequence (DNA): TGTGCCAGCAGCTCCACTGATAATTCACCCCTCCACTTT. The encoded protein is CASSSTDNSPLHF. The rearrangement uses TRBV7-8 and TRBJ1-6; D remains unclear. This CDR3 is 13 amino acids long. The V and J ends lost 4 bases and 5 bases respectively, with 6 bases between them. Germline assignment: CDR1 SGHVS and CDR2 FQNEAQ.

The CDR3 is CASSLRAGLDTQYF. CDR3 bases: TGTGCCAGCAGCTTACGGGCAGGGCTAGATACGCAGTATTTT. The J gene is TRBJ2-3, the V gene TRBV11-2, with a weak D call TRBD1 (5 bases). Trimming stripped 2 bases from V and 5 bases from J, with 11 bases between. Germline CDR1 and CDR2: SGHAT and FQNNGV. CDR3 length equals 14 residues.

The chain couples TRBV27 to TRBJ2-3; TRBD2 aligns across 7 bases. The CDR3 runs 17 residues. The junction had 12 bases not matched to a gene; V was cut back by 4 bases and J by 2 bases. Germline values: CDR1 MNHEY, CDR2 SMNVEV (reference sequence). The CDR3 DNA is TGTGCCAGCAGTTCCTGGACTAGAGCGGGGACCACAGATACGCAGTATTTT. Its translation is CASSSWTRAGTTDTQYF.

CDR3 nucleotide sequence: TGTGCCTGGAGTGACGGGACAGGGGCCTATGGCTACACCTTC. Translation gives CAWSDGTGAYGYTF. The chain is built from TRBV30 and TRBJ1-2; 10 bases line up with TRBD1. There are 14 residues in the CDR3. The germline V gene encodes CDR1 GTSNPN and CDR2 SVGIG (reference sequence). The ends lost 1 base at V and 4 bases at J; junction bases unmatched: 3.

CDR3 sequence reads: CASSPRPNQPQHF. DNA for the CDR3: TGTGCCAGCAGCCCCCGTCCGAATCAGCCCCAGCATTTT. The chain is built from TRBV7-6 and TRBJ1-5; D call uncertain. V lost 5 bases and J 4 bases, leaving 9 bases between the germline ends. This CDR3 spans 13 amino acids. CDR1 and CDR2 from the germline V gene are SGHVS and FNYEAQ.

The CDR3 sequence: CASARDREYEQFF. The CDR3 DNA reads as TGTGCCTCAGCCCGGGACAGGGAATATGAGCAGTTCTTC. The V call is TRBV2, the J call TRBJ2-1; TRBD1 agrees at 9 bases. V lost 11 bases, J lost 8 bases, and 10 bases stayed unmatched. There are 13 residues in the CDR3. Germline V gene lookup returns CDR1 SNHLY and CDR2 FYNNEI.

This clone occurred a few times. The rearrangement links TRBV6-1 to TRBJ1-2; 8 bases are shared with TRBD1. J lost 8 bases, V lost 2 bases, and 10 bases had no gene match. Per the germline V gene, CDR1 is MNHNS and CDR2 is SASEGT. The CDR3 runs 15 residues. The CDR3 coding sequence is TGTGCCAGCAGTGAAATTAAGACAGGGGTAGGAGGCTACACCTTC. Its translation is CASSEIKTGVGGYTF.

The chain links TRBV7-6 to TRBJ1-1; 7 nucleotides align to TRBD1. V shed 5 bases, J shed 1 base, and the junction held 7 bases outside the gene matches. Germline V gene sequence: CDR1 SGHVS, CDR2 FNYEAQ. The CDR3 is made up of 15 amino acids. The CDR3 region is CASSPIGQANTEAFF. For the CDR3, the DNA is TGTGCCAGCAGCCCTATTGGACAGGCGAACACTGAAGCTTTCTTT.

V gene TRBV19 combines with J gene TRBJ1-1; a possible D gene is TRBD1 (6 bases). V lost 3 bases and J lost 7, with 21 bases in between. The germline V gene encodes CDR1 LNHDA and CDR2 SQIVND (reference sequence). CDR3 length: 16 residues. CDR3 nucleotides: TGTGCCAGTAGTATTAAGGGGGGGCAGGGGAGCAGTGAAGCTTTCTTT. Protein: CASSIKGGQGSSEAFF.

The chain joins TRBV10-2 to TRBJ1-6, with a weak D call TRBD1 (6 bases). V lost 4 bases, J lost 7 bases, and 14 bases lay in between. The CDR3 has 15 amino acids. Germline V lookup: CDR1 WSHSY, CDR2 SAAADI. The DNA of the CDR3 is TGCGCCAGCAGTGTGACAGGAATTCTGAATTCACCCCTCCACTTT. It encodes CASSVTGILNSPLHF.

The chain couples TRBV9 to TRBJ2-3; 7 bases align to TRBD1. The CDR3 is 15 amino acids. The junction had 4 bases not matched to a gene; V was cut back by 0 bases and J by 3 bases. Germline CDR1 and CDR2: SGDLS and YYNGEE. The CDR3, as DNA: TGTGCCAGCAGCGTAGGGGCAGGGGGAACAGATACGCAGTATTTT. Amino acids: CASSVGAGGTDTQYF.

The rearrangement uses TRBV7-9 and TRBJ1-2, with TRBD1 as a possible D gene (5 bases). The CDR3 consists of 15 residues. The germline gives CDR1 SEHNR, CDR2 FQNEAQ (reference sequence). The ends were cut back, 4 bases at V and 6 bases at J, with 18 bases in the middle. The CDR3 loop is CASSSLMGDWNGYTF. In nucleotides, the CDR3 is TGTGCCAGCAGCTCCCTAATGGGGGACTGGAATGGCTACACCTTC.

The chain recombines TRBV5-6 with TRBJ2-2; no clear D. The CDR3 consists of 14 residues. Trimming took off 3 bases at V and 6 bases at J, with 12 bases between the two ends. Germline CDR1 reads SGHDT; CDR2 reads YYEEEE. CDR3 DNA: TGTGCCAGCAGCTCCTTCCTAGGTGCCGGGGAGCTGTTTTTT. Amino acids: CASSSFLGAGELFF.

Points on this clone: Relative to the germline gene, one junction end is altered; a read error may explain this. The chain couples TRBV30 to TRBJ2-7, with 8 bases that match TRBD2. The germline V gene has CDR1 GTSNPN and CDR2 SVGIG (reference sequence). The CDR3 spans 13 residues. The CDR3 DNA reads as TGTGCCTCCCTCGGACTAGCAACTTCTACGAGTGTCTTC. It codes for CASLGLATSTSVF.

The chain carries TRBV10-3 and TRBJ1-3, with D hard to call. V was pared by 2 bases and J by 2 bases, with 13 bases between. The CDR3 has 16 residues. Germline V gene lookup returns CDR1 ENHRY and CDR2 SYGVKD. Here the CDR3 reads CAISENRGGTGNTIYF. CDR3 nucleotide sequence: TGTGCCATCAGTGAGAACCGGGGAGGTACTGGAAACACCATATATTTT.

As concerns this clone: One end of the junction does not line up with germline, which may come from a read error. V and J are TRBV19 and TRBJ2-5, with no clear D. The CDR3 sequence is 15 residues long. Germline lookup yields CDR1 LNHDA and CDR2 SQIVND (reference sequence). DNA of the CDR3: TGTGCCAGTAGTATTCGGCAGGCCTTGCAAGATACCCAGTACTTC. Translation gives CASSIRQALQDTQYF.